The 6 T cell receptor beta chains presented below share a single source sample, sequenced in a study of T cell changes during pregnancy in multiple sclerosis. Method: immunoSEQ multiplex PCR; TCRdb's copy keeps in-frame clones and lacks some. The repertoire holds 20,000 or so clones, with about 90% as singletons. Here the sequenced sample was CD8+ T cells from peripheral blood mononuclear cells, taken after pregnancy. These receptors originate from a female donor in good health, enrolled as a control in a pregnancy study.

This rearrangement joins TRBV27 to TRBJ2-7; 8 bases agree with TRBD1. Germline values: CDR1 MNHEY, CDR2 SMNVEV (reference sequence). After removal of 3 bases from V and 3 bases from J, the junction contained 10 bases not matched to a gene. This CDR3 region has 16 residues. The CDR3 sequence is CASSFLTQTGVYEQYF. CDR3 coding DNA: TGTGCCAGCAGTTTTCTAACCCAGACAGGGGTCTACGAGCAGTACTTC.

The V and J genes are TRBV21-1 and TRBJ2-7; TRBD2 is taken as the D call from the table, unchecked against the DNA. TRBV21-1 is a pseudogene segment. CDR3 length: 13 amino acids. The CDR3 coding sequence is TGTGCCAGCAGCCGGCCGCAGAGGCCGACGCAGTACTTC. This translates into CASSRPQRPTQYF.

The chain employs TRBV13 and TRBJ1-2; 8 nucleotides line up with TRBD1. Germline V gene sequence: CDR1 PRHDT, CDR2 FYEKMQ (reference sequence). CDR3 size: 16 residues. J was trimmed by 7 bases and V by 0 bases; bases with no gene match: 10. The CDR3 protein is CASSLGGQGGVRGYTF. The CDR3, as DNA: TGTGCCAGCAGCTTAGGTGGACAGGGAGGTGTCCGTGGCTACACCTTC.

J is TRBJ2-7 and V is TRBV7-6; the D gene is possibly TRBD1 (5 bases). This CDR3 region has 13 residues. Germline assignment: CDR1 SGHVS and CDR2 FNYEAQ. V was pared by 0 bases and J by 5 bases, with 8 bases between. Here the CDR3 reads CASSLAPGNEQYF. CDR3 DNA sequence: TGTGCCAGCAGCTTAGCGCCAGGGAACGAGCAGTACTTC.

CDR3 protein: CASSLATGGREKLFF. The CDR3 nucleotides read TGCGCCAGCAGCTTGGCCACAGGGGGCCGGGAAAAACTGTTTTTT. The V gene is TRBV5-1, the J gene TRBJ1-4, with 9 bases fitting TRBD1. V shed 0 bases and J 8 bases; nucleotides not matched to a gene: 5. The CDR3 spans 15 residues. Germline V gene sequence: CDR1 SGHRS, CDR2 YFSETQ.

CDR3 nucleotides: TGTGCCAGCAGGGTGAAAGGGAGTGGCACTGAAGCTTTCTTT. This translates into CASRVKGSGTEAFF. The V gene is TRBV9, the J gene TRBJ1-1; D ambiguous. The germline gives CDR1 SGDLS, CDR2 YYNGEE. V was shortened by 5 bases and J by 4 bases, with 15 bases between the two germline ends. This CDR3 region has 14 residues.